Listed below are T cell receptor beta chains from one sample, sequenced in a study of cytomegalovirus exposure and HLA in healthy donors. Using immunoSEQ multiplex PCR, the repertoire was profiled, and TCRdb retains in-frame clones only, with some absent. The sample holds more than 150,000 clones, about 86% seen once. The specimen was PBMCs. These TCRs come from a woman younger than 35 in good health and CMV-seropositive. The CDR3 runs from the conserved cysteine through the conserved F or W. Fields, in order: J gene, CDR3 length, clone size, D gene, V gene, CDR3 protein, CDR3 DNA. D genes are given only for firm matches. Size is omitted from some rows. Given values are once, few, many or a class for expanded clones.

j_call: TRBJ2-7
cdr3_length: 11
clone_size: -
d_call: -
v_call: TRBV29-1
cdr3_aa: CSVEDIYEQYF
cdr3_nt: TGCAGCGTTGAGGACATCTACGAGCAGTACTTC

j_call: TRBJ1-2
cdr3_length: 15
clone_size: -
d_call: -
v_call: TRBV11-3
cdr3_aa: CASSFFRVGPYGYTF
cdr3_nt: TGTGCCAGCAGCTTTTTTCGGGTAGGTCCTTATGGCTACACCTTC

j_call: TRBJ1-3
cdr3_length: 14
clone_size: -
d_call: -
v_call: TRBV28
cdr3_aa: CASSLRGVENTIYF
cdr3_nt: TGTGCCAGCAGTCTCAGGGGCGTAGAAAACACCATATATTTT

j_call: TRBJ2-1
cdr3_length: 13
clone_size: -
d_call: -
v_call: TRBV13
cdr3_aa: CASSRNTLNEQFF
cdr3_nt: TGTGCCAGCAGCCGCAACACCCTCAATGAGCAGTTCTTC

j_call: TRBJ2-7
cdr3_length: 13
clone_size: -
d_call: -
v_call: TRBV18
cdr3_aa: CASSPVQNDEQYF
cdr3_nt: TGTGCCAGCTCACCGGTACAGAACGACGAGCAGTACTTC

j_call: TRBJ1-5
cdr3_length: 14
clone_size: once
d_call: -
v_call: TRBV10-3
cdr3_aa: CAISESGGFQPQHF
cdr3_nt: TGTGCCATCAGTGAGTCGGGGGGGTTCCAGCCCCAGCATTTT

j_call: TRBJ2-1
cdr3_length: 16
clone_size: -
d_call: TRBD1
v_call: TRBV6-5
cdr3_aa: CASSYGIGTGSSVRFF
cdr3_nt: TGTGCCAGCAGTTACGGTATCGGGACAGGGTCCTCGGTGCGGTTCTTC

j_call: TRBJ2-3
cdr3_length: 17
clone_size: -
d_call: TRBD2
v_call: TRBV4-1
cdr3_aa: CASSQGVSGGFTDTQYF
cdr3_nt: TGCGCCAGCAGCCAGGGAGTCAGCGGGGGGTTCACAGATACGCAGTATTTT

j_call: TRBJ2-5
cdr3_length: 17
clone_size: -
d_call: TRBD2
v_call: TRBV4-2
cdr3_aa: CASSQLISGGRQETQYF
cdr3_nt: TGTGCCAGCAGCCAATTGATCAGCGGGGGGCGGCAAGAGACCCAGTACTTC

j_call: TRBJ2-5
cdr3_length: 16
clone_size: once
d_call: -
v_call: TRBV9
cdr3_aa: CASSGPSANVKETQYF
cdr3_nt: TGTGCCAGCAGCGGACCTAGCGCGAACGTCAAAGAGACCCAGTACTTC

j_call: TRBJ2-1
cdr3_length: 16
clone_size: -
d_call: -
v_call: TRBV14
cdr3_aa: CASSQETAQPSDEQFF
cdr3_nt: TGTGCCAGCAGCCAAGAGACAGCCCAACCGTCCGATGAGCAGTTCTTC

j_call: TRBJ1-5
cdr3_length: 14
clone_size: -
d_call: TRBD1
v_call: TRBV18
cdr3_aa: CASSGTVSNQPQHF
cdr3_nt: TGTGCCAGCTCAGGGACAGTCAGCAATCAGCCCCAGCATTTT

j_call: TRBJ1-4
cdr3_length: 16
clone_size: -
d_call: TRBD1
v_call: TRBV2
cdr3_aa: CATRGGQGSTNEKLFF
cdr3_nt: TGTGCCACCCGGGGGGGACAGGGTTCTACTAATGAAAAACTGTTTTTT

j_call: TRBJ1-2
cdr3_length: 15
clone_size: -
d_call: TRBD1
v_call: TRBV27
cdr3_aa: CASSLSRDRANGYTF
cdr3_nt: TGTGCCAGCAGTTTATCGAGGGACAGGGCGAATGGCTACACCTTC

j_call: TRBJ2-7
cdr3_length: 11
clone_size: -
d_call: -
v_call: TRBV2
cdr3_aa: CASRGEYEQYF
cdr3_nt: TGTGCCAGCAGGGGAGAGTACGAGCAGTACTTC